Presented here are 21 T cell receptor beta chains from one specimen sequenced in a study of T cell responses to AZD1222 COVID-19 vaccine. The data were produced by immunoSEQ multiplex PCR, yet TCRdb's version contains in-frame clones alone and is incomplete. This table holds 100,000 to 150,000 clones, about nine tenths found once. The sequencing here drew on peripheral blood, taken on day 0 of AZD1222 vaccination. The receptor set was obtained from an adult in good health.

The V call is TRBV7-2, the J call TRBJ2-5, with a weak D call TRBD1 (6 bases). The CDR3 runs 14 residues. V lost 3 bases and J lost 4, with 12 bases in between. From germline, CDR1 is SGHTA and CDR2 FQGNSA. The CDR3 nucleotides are TGTGCCAGCAGCTTGGTCGGACAGAGAGAGACCCAGTACTTC. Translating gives CASSLVGQRETQYF.

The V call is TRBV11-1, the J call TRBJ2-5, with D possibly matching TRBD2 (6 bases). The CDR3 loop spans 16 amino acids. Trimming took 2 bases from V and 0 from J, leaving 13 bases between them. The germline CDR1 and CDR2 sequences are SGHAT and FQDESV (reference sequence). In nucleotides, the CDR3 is TGTGCCAGCAGCTTAAACCCCCGCGGGAACCAAGAGACCCAGTACTTC. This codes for CASSLNPRGNQETQYF.

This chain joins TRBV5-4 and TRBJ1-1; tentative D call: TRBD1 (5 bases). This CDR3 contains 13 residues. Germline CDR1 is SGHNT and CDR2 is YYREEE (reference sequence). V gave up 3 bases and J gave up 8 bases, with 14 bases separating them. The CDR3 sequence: CASSSRDPPEAFF. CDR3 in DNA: TGTGCCAGCAGCTCCCGGGACCCCCCCGAAGCTTTCTTT. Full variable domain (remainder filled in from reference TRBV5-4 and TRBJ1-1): ETGVTQSPTHLIKTRGQQVTLRCSSQSGHNTVSWYQQALGQGPQFIFQYYREEENGRGNFPPRFSGLQFPNYSSELNVNALELDDSALYLCASSSRDPPEAFFGQGTRLTVV.

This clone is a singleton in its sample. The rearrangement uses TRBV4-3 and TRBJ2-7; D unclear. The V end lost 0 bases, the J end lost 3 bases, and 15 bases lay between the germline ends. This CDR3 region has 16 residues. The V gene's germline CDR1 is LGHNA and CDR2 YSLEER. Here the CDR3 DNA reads TGCGCCAGCAGCCAAGATCGCGAGAAGACGGGCTACGAGCAGTACTTC. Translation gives CASSQDREKTGYEQYF.

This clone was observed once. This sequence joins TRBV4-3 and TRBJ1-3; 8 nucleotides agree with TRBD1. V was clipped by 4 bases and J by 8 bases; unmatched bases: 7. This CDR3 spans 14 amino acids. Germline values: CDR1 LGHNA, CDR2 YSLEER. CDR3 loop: CASSLGQGTDTIYF. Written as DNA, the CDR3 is TGCGCCAGCAGCCTCGGACAGGGTACGGACACCATATATTTT.

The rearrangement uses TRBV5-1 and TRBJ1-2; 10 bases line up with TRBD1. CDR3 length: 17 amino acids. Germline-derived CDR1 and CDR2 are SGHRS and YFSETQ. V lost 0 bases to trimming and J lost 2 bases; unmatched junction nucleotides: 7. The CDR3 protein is CASSLGGQGTENYGYTF. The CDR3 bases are TGCGCCAGCAGCTTGGGGGGACAGGGGACCGAAAACTATGGCTACACCTTC. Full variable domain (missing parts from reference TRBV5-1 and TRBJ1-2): KAGVTQTPRYLIKTRGQQVTLSCSPISGHRSVSWYQQTPGQGLQFLFEYFSETQRNKGNFPGRFSGRQFSNSRSEMNVSTLELGDSALYLCASSLGGQGTENYGYTFGSGTRLTVV.

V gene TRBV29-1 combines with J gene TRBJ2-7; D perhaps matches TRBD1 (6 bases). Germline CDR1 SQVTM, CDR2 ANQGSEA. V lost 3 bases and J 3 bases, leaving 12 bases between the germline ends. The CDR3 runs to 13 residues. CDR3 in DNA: TGCAGCGTTGAGACGGACAGACTCTACGAGCAGTACTTC. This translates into CSVETDRLYEQYF.

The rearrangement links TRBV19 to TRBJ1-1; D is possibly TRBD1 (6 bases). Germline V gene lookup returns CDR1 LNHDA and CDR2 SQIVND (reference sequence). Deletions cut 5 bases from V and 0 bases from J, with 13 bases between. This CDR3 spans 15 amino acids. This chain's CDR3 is CASSGWDKMNTEAFF. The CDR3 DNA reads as TGTGCCAGTAGTGGGTGGGACAAAATGAACACTGAAGCTTTCTTT.

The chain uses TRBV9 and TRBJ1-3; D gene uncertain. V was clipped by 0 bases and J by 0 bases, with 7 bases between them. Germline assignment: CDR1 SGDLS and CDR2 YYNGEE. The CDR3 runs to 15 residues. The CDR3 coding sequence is TGTGCCAGCAGCGTAGGGGAGGTCTCTGGAAACACCATATATTTT. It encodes CASSVGEVSGNTIYF. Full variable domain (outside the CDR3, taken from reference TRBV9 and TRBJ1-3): DSGVTQTPKHLITATGQRVTLRCSPRSGDLSVYWYQQSLDQGLQFLIQYYNGEERAKGNILERFSAQQFPDLHSELNLSSLELGDSALYFCASSVGEVSGNTIYFGEGSWLTVV.

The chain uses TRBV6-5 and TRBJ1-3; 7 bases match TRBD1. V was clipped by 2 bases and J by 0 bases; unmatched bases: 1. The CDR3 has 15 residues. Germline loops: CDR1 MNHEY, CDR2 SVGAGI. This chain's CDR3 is CASSYGTDSGNTIYF. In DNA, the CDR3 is TGTGCCAGCAGTTACGGGACAGACTCTGGAAACACCATATATTTT.

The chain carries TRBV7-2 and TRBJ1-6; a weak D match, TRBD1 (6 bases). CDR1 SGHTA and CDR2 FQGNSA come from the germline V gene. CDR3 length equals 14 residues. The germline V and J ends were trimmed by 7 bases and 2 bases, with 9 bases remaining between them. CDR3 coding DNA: TGTGCCAGCATCGCAGGGGCCTATAATTCACCCCTCCACTTT. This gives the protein CASIAGAYNSPLHF.

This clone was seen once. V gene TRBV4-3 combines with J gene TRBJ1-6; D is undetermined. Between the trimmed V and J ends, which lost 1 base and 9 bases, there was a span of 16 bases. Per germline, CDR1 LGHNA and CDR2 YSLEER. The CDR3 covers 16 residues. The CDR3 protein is CASSQVSGIGSSPLHF. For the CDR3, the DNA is TGCGCCAGCAGCCAAGTGAGTGGTATAGGGAGTTCACCCCTCCACTTT.

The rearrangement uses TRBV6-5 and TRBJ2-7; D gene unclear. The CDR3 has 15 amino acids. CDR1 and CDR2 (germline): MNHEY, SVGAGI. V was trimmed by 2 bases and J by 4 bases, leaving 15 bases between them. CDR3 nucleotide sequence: TGTGCCAGCAGTTACGGTGACTCTACCCTATACGAGCAGTACTTC. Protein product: CASSYGDSTLYEQYF.

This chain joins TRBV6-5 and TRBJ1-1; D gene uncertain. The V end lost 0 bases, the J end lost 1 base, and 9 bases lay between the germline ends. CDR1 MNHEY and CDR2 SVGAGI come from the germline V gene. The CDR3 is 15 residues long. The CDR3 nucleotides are TGTGCCAGCAGTTACTCGTGGTCGACGAACACTGAAGCTTTCTTT. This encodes CASSYSWSTNTEAFF.

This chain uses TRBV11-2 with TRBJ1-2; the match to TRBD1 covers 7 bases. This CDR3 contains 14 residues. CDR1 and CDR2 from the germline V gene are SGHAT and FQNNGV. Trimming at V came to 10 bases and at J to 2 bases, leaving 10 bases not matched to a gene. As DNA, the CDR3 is TGTGCCATTACCCAGACAGGGCCCAACTATGGCTACACCTTC. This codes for CAITQTGPNYGYTF.

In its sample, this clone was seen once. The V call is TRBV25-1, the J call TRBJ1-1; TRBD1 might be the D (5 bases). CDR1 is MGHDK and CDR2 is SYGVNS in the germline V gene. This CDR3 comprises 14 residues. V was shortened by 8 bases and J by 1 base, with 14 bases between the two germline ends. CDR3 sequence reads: CASQKDNRNTEAFF. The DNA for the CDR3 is TGTGCCAGCCAAAAGGACAACAGGAACACTGAAGCTTTCTTT.

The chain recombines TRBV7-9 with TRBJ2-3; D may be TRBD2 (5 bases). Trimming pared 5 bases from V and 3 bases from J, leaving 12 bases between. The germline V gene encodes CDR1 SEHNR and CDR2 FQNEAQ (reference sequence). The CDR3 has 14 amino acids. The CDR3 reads CASSPSEATDTQYF. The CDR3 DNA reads TGTGCCAGCAGCCCCTCGGAGGCGACAGATACGCAGTATTTT. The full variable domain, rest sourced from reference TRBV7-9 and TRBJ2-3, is DTGVSQNPRHKITKRGQNVTFRCDPISEHNRLYWYRQTLGQGPEFLTYFQNEAQLEKSRLLSDRFSAERPKGSFSTLEIQRTEQGDSAMYLCASSPSEATDTQYFGPGTRLTVL.

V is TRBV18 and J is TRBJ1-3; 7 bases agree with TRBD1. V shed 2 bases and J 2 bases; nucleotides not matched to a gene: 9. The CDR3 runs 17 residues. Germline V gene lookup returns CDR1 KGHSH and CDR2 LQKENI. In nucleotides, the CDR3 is TGTGCCAGCTCACCAAGAGGGGGCGAGTCCCCTGGAAACACCATATATTTT. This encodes CASSPRGGESPGNTIYF.

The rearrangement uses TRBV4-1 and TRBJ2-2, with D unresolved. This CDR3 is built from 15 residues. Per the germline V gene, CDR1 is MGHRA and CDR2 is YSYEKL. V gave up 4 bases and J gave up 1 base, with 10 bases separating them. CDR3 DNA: TGCGCCAGCAGCCCCCCGTCGGAGAACACCGGGGAGCTGTTTTTT. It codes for CASSPPSENTGELFF.

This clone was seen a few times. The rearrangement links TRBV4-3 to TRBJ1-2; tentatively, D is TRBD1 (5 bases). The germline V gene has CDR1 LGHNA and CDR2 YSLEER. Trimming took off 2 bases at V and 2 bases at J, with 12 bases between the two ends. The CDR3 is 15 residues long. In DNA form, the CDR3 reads TGCGCCAGCAGCCAAACTATCGGGGGGAACTATGGCTACACCTTC. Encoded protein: CASSQTIGGNYGYTF.

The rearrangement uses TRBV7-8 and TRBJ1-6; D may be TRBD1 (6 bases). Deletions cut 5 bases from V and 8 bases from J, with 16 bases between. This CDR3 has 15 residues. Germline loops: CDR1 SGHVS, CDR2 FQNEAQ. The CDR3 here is CASSLGQGTDSPLHF. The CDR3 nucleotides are TGTGCCAGCAGCCTGGGGCAGGGGACCGATTCACCCCTCCACTTT.